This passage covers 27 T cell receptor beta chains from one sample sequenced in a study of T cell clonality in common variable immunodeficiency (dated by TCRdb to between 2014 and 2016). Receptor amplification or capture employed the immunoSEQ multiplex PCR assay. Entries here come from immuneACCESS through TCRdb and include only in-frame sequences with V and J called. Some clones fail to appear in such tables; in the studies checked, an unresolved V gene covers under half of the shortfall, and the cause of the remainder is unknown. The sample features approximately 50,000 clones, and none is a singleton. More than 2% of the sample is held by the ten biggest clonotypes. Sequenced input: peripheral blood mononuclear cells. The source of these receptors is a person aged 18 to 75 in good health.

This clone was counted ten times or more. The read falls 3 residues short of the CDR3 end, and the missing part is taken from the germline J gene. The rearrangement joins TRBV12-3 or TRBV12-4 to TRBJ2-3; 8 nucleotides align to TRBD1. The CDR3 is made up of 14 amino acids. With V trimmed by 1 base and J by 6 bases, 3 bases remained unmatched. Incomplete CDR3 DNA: TGTGCCAGCAGTTTAGTGCAGGGGGCGGATACG. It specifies CASSLVQGADT. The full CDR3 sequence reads CASSLVQGADTQYF.

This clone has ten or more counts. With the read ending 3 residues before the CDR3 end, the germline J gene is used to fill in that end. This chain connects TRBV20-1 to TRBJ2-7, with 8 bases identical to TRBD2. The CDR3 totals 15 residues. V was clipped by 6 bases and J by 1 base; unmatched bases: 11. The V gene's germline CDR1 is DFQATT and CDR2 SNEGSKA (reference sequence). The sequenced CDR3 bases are TGCAGTGCCCCCGGGGGCGGGGGGCCTTCCTACGAG. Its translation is CSAPGGGGPSYE. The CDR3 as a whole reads CSAPGGGGPSYEQYF.

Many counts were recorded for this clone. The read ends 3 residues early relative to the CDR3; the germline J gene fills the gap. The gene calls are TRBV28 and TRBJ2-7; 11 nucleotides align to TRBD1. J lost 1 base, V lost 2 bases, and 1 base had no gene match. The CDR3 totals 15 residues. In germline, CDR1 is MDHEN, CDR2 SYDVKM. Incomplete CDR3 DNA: TGTGCCAGCAGTTTAGGGACAGGGGGATCCTACGAG. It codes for CASSLGTGGSYE. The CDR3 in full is CASSLGTGGSYEQYF. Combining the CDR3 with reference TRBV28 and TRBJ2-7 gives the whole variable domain DVKVTQSSRYLVKRTGEKVFLECVQDMDHENMFWYRQDPGLGLRLIYFSYDVKMKEKGDIPEGYSVSREKKERFSLILESASTNQTSMYLCASSLGTGGSYEQYFGPGTRLTVT.

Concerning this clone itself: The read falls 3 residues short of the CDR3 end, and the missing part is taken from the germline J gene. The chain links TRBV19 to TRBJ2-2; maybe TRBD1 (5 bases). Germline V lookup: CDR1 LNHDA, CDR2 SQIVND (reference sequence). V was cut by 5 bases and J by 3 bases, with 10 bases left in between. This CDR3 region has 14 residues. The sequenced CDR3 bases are TGTGCCAGTAGTGGGGCAGCCTACACCGGGGAG. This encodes CASSGAAYTGE. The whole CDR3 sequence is CASSGAAYTGELFF.

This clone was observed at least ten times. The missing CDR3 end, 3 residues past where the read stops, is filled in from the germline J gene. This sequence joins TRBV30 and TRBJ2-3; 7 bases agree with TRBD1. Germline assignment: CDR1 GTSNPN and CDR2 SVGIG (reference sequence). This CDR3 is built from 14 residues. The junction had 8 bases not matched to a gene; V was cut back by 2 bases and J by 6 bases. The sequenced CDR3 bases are TGTGCCTGGAGTCCTCAAGGGGGCTGGGATACG. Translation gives CAWSPQGGWDT. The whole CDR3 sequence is CAWSPQGGWDTQYF. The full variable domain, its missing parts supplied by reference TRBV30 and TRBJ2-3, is SQTIHQWPATLVQPVGSPLSLECTVEGTSNPNLYWYRQAAGRGLQLLFYSVGIGQISSEVPQNLSASRPQDRQFILSSKKLLLSDSGFYLCAWSPQGGWDTQYFGPGTRLTVL.

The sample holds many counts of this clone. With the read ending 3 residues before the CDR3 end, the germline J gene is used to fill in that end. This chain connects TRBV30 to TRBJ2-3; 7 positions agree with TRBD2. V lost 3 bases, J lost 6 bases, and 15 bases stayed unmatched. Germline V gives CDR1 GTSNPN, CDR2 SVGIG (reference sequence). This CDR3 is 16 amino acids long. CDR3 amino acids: CAWRSRREIPRDTQYF. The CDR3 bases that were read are TGTGCCTGGAGGTCCCGGCGGGAGATTCCCCGTGATACG.

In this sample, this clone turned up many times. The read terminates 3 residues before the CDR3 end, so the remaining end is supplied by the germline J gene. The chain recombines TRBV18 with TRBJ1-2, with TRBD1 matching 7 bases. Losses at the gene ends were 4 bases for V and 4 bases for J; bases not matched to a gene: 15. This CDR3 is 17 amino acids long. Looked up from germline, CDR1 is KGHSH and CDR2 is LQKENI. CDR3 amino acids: CASSLYTPGQTIYGYTF. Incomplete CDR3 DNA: TGTGCCAGCTCACTGTATACGCCGGGACAGACCATCTATGGC.

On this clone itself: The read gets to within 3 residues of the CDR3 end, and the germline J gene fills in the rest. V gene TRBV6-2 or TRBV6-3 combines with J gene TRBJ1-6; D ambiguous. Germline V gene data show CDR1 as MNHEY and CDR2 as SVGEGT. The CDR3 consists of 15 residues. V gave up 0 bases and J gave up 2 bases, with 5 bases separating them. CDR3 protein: CASSYSSPYNSPLHF. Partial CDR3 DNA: TGTGCCAGCAGTTACTCGAGCCCCTATAATTCACCC.

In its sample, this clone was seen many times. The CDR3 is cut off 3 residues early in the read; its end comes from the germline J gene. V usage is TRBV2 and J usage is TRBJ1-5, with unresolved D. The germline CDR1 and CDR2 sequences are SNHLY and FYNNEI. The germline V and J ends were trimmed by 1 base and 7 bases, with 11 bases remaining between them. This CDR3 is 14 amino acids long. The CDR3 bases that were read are TGTGCCAGCAGTGAAGGGACGGCGGGGCAGCCC. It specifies CASSEGTAGQP. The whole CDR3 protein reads CASSEGTAGQPQHF. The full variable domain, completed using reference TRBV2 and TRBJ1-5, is EPEVTQTPSHQVTQMGQEVILRCVPISNHLYFYWYRQILGQKVEFLVSFYNNEISEKSEIFDDQFSVERPDGSNFTLKIRSTKLEDSAMYFCASSEGTAGQPQHFGDGTRLSIL.

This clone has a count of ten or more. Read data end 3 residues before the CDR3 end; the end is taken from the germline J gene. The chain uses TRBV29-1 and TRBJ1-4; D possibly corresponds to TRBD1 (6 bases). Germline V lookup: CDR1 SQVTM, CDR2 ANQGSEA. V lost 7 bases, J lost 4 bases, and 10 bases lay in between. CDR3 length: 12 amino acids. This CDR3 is CSGWDNNEKLFF. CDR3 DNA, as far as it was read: TGCAGCGGATGGGACAATAATGAAAAA.

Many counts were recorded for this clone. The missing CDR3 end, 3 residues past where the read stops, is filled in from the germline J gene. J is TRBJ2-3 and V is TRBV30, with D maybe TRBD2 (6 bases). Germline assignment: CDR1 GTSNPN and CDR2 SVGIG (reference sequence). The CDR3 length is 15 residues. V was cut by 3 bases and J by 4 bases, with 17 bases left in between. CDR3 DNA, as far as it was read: TGTGCCTGGAGAAACCTGGGGGGTAGTTCAGATACG. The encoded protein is CAWRNLGGSSDT. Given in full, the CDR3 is CAWRNLGGSSDTQYF. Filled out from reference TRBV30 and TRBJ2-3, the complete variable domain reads SQTIHQWPATLVQPVGSPLSLECTVEGTSNPNLYWYRQAAGRGLQLLFYSVGIGQISSEVPQNLSASRPQDRQFILSSKKLLLSDSGFYLCAWRNLGGSSDTQYFGPGTRLTVL.

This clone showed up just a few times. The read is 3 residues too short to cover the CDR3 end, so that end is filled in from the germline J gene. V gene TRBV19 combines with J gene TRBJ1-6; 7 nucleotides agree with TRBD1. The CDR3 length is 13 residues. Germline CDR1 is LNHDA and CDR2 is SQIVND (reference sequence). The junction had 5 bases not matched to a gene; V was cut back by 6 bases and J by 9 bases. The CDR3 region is CASSDRAGSPLHF. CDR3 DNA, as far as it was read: TGTGCCAGTAGCGACAGGGCCGGTTCACCC.

The CDR3 DNA, read in part, is TGTGCCAGCAGCTTAGCCGGGGATCAGCCC. Translating it yields CASSLAGDQP. The CDR3 as a whole reads CASSLAGDQPQHF. The rearrangement joins TRBV7-9 to TRBJ1-5; no firm D call. The CDR3 end falls 3 residues outside the read, so it is completed with the germline J gene. The germline gives CDR1 SEHNR, CDR2 FQNEAQ (reference sequence). The CDR3 sequence is 13 residues long. Trimming cost V 0 bases and J 5 bases, with 5 bases left between them. Full variable domain (outside the CDR3, taken from reference TRBV7-9 and TRBJ1-5): DTGVSQNPRHKITKRGQNVTFRCDPISEHNRLYWYRQTLGQGPEFLTYFQNEAQLEKSRLLSDRFSAERPKGSFSTLEIQRTEQGDSAMYLCASSLAGDQPQHFGDGTRLSIL.

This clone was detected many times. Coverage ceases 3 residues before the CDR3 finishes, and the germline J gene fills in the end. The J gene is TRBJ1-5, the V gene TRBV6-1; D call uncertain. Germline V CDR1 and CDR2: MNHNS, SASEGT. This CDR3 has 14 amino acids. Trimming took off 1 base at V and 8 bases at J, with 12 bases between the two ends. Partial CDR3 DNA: TGTGCCAGCAGTGAAGTTTCTGAGGCAGAGCCC. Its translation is CASSEVSEAEP. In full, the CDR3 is CASSEVSEAEPQHF.

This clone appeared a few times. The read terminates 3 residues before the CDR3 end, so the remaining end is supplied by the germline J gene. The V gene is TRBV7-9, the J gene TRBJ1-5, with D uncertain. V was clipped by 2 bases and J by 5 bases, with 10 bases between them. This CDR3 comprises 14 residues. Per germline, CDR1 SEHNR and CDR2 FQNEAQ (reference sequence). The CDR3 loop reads CASSLLGHDQPQHF. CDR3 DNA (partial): TGTGCCAGCAGCTTATTAGGGCATGATCAGCCC. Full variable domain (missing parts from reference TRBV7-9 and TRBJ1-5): DTGVSQNPRHKITKRGQNVTFRCDPISEHNRLYWYRQTLGQGPEFLTYFQNEAQLEKSRLLSDRFSAERPKGSFSTLEIQRTEQGDSAMYLCASSLLGHDQPQHFGDGTRLSIL.

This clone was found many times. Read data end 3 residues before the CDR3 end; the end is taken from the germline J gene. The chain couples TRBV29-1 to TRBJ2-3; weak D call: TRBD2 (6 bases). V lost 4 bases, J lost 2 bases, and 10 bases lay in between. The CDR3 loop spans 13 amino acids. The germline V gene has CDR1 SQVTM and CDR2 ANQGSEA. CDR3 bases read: TGCAGCGTTGTGGGCGGGATCACAGATACG. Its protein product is CSVVGGITDT. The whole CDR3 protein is CSVVGGITDTQYF.

CDR3 amino acids: CASSIARGTSSSNQPQHF. The sequenced CDR3 bases are TGTGCCAGTAGTATAGCCCGCGGGACATCTTCTAGCAATCAGCCC. The genes are TRBV19 and TRBJ1-5; weak D call: TRBD1 (6 bases). Coverage ceases 3 residues before the CDR3 finishes, and the germline J gene fills in the end. The CDR3 runs to 18 residues. CDR1 and CDR2 (germline): LNHDA, SQIVND (reference sequence). The V gene lost 1 base and the J gene lost 0 bases, with 16 bases spanning the gap.

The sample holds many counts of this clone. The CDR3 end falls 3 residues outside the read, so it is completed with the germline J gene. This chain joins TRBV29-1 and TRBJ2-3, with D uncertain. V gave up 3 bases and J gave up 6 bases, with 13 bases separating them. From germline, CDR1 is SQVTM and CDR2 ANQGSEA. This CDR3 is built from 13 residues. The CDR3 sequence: CSVDAGAGDTQYF. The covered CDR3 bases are TGCAGCGTTGACGCTGGAGCCGGGGATACG.

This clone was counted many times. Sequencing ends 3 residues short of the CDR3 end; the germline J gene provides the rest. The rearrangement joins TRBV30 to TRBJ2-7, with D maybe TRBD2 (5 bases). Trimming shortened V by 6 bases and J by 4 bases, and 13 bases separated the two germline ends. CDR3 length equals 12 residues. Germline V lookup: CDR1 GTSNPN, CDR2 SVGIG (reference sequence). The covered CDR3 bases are TGTGCCTGTGCGGACGGCGGGTACGAG. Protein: CACADGGYE. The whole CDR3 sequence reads CACADGGYEQYF.

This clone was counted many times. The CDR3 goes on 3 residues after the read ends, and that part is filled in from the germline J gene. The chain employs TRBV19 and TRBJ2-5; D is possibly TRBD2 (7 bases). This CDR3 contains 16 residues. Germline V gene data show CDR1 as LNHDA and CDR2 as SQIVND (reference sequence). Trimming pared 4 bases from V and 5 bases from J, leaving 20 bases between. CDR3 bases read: TGTGCCAGTAGTACCCCTTGGGGGGGCGGGGACGAGACC. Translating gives CASSTPWGGGDET. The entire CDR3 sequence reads CASSTPWGGGDETQYF.

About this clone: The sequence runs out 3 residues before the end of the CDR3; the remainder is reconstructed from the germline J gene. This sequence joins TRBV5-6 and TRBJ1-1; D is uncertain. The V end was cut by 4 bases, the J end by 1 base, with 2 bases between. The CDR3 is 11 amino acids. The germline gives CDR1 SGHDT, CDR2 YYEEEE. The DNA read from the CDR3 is TGTGCCAGCAGCCGGAACACTGAA. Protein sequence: CASSRNTE. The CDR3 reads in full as CASSRNTEAFF. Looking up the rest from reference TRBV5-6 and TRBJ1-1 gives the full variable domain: DAGVTQSPTHLIKTRGQQVTLRCSPKSGHDTVSWYQQALGQGPQFIFQYYEEEERQRGNFPDRFSGHQFPNYSSELNVNALLLGDSALYLCASSRNTEAFFGQGTRLTVV.

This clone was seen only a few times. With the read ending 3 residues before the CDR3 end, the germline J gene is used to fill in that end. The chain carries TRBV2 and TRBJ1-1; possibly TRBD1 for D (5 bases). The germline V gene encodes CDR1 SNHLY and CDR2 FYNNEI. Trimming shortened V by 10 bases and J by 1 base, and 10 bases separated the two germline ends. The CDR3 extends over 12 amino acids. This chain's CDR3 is CATQDTNTEAFF. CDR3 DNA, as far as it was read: TGTGCCACCCAGGACACGAACACTGAA.

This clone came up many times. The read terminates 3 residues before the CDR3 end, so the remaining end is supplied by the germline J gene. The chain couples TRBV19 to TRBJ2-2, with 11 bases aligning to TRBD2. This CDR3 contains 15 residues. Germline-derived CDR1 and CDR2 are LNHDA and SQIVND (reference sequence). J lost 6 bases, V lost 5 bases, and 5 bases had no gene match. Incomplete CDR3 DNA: TGTGCCAGTAGTCGTCTAGCGGGAGGAGCCGGGGAG. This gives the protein CASSRLAGGAGE. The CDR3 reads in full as CASSRLAGGAGELFF.

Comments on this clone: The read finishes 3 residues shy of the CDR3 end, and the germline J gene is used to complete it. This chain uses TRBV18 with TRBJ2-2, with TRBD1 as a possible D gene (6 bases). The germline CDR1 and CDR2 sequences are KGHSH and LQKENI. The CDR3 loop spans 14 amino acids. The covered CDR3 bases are TGTGCCAGCTCACCAAGGGACACTAATGAAAAG. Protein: CASSPRDTNEK. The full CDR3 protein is CASSPRDTNEKLFF.

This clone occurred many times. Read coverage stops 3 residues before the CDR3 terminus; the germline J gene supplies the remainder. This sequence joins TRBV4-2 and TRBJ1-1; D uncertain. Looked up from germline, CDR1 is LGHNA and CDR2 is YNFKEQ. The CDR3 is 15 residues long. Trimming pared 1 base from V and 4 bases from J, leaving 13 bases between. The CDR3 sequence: CASSQVTGRATEAFF. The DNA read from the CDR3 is TGTGCCAGCAGCCAAGTTACGGGGAGGGCCACTGAA.

The sequenced part of the CDR3 DNA is TGTGCCAGCAAGACGAGCCAGGGCAGGACCTCCTACGAG. This sequence encodes CASKTSQGRTSYE. The whole CDR3 reads CASKTSQGRTSYEQYF. V and J are TRBV2 and TRBJ2-7, with TRBD1 as a possible D gene (5 bases). The missing CDR3 end, 3 residues past where the read stops, is filled in from the germline J gene. Germline V gene sequence: CDR1 SNHLY, CDR2 FYNNEI. The V end was cut by 7 bases, the J end by 0 bases, with 19 bases between. The CDR3 is 16 amino acids.

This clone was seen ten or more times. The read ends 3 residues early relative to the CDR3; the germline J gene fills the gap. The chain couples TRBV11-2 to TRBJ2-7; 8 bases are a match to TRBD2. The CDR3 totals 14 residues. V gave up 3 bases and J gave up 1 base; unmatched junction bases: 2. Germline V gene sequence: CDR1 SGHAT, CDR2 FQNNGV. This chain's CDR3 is CASSFTSGSYEQYF. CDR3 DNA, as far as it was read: TGTGCCAGCAGCTTTACTAGCGGTTCCTACGAG.